Listed below are T cell receptor beta chains from one sample, sequenced in a study of shared clonotypes between healthy human individuals. TCRdb's table, derived via immunoSEQ multiplex PCR, lists solely in-frame clones and lacks some. The profile shows roughly 550,000 clones, around 95% of them singletons. Sequenced material: naive CD8+ T cells sorted from blood. The receptors stem from a woman aged 25 to 39 in good health. The CDR3 runs from the conserved cysteine through the conserved F or W. A D gene is named only where the DNA matches it firmly. The size entry is marked missing in some rows and otherwise reads once, few, many or a size class.

cdr3_nt,cdr3_aa,j_call,d_call,v_call,cdr3_length,clone_size
TGCAGCGTCGGGACAGGGGTAGGGGCAACTAATGAAAAACTGTTTTTT,CSVGTGVGATNEKLFF,TRBJ1-4,TRBD1,TRBV29-1,16,-
TGTGCCAGCGGCTACGTTCCCCCCGGGCAACTGTTTTTT,CASGYVPPGQLFF,TRBJ1-4,-,TRBV28,13,once
TGTGCCAGCAGTCCGAGGACGGTTAGCACAGATACGCAGTATTTT,CASSPRTVSTDTQYF,TRBJ2-3,-,TRBV2,15,-
TGCGCCAGCAGCTTGTTAACTAGCGGGAGCCTGAAGTCCTACAATGAGCAGTTCTTC,CASSLLTSGSLKSYNEQFF,TRBJ2-1,TRBD2,TRBV5-1,19,-
TGTGCCAGCAGCGTGACAGGGGCGTTAAACTATGGCTACACCTTC,CASSVTGALNYGYTF,TRBJ1-2,TRBD1,TRBV9,15,-
TGCGCCAGCAGCTTGGAGTTTGCCTACACTGAAGCTTTCTTT,CASSLEFAYTEAFF,TRBJ1-1,-,TRBV5-1,14,-
TGTGCCAGTAGTTTTAGTCAGGGCAACACCGGGGAGCTGTTTTTT,CASSFSQGNTGELFF,TRBJ2-2,-,TRBV19,15,-
TGTGCCAGCACCCTGAGGGGGCAGTTTTTAAACATTCAGTACTTC,CASTLRGQFLNIQYF,TRBJ2-4,TRBD1,TRBV28,15,-
TGTGCCACCTCCAGTAGGACTAGCGGCTACGAGCAGTACTTC,CATSSRTSGYEQYF,TRBJ2-7,TRBD2,TRBV15,14,-
TGTGCCAGCAGCATTAGTCCCCGGGAGCCGGTGTGGGAGCAGTACTTC,CASSISPREPVWEQYF,TRBJ2-7,-,TRBV13,16,-
TGTGCCAGCAGTTTTCAGGCCCTCGGGAGATCCCTCCACTTT,CASSFQALGRSLHF,TRBJ1-6,-,TRBV28,14,once
TGTGCCAGCAGCCAAGGGGAGGTTCCTTACTCTGGAAACACCATATATTTT,CASSQGEVPYSGNTIYF,TRBJ1-3,-,TRBV7-6,17,once
TGTGCCAGCAGTTTCTCAGGGGGGCACACTGAAGCTTTCTTT,CASSFSGGHTEAFF,TRBJ1-1,TRBD1,TRBV28,14,-
TGTGCCAGCAGTTTAAGCCAGGGGGCGAGGGATACGCAGTATTTT,CASSLSQGARDTQYF,TRBJ2-3,TRBD1,TRBV27,15,-
TGTGCCAGCAGTGTTAGGGACGTGAGTGACTATGGCTACACCTTC,CASSVRDVSDYGYTF,TRBJ1-2,-,TRBV6-1,15,-
TGTGCCAGCAGTCCCTCGAGCAATCAGCCCCAGCATTTT,CASSPSSNQPQHF,TRBJ1-5,-,TRBV27,13,-
TGTGCCAGCAGCTTCCCCTCGAGCGACCTTAACTATGGCTACACCTTC,CASSFPSSDLNYGYTF,TRBJ1-2,-,TRBV7-9,16,-
TGCGCCAGCAGCCAGGTTGAACTAAACACTGAAGCTTTCTTT,CASSQVELNTEAFF,TRBJ1-1,-,TRBV4-1,14,-
TGTGCCAGCAGCTTCGGACAGGGGATTAATGAAAAACTGTTTTTT,CASSFGQGINEKLFF,TRBJ1-4,TRBD1,TRBV7-6,15,-
TGTGCCAGCAGCTTGACTAGCGTGGTCGATGAGCAGTTCTTC,CASSLTSVVDEQFF,TRBJ2-1,TRBD2,TRBV5-5,14,-
TGTGCCAGCAGTTTAGGGGACAGGGAAGATCAGCCCCAGCATTTT,CASSLGDREDQPQHF,TRBJ1-5,TRBD1,TRBV28,15,-
TGTGCCAGCAGTTTATCTGCTTCGATCACCTACAATGAGCAGTTCTTC,CASSLSASITYNEQFF,TRBJ2-1,-,TRBV27,16,-
TGTGCCAGTAGTGCCCGGCTAGCGCTAATCCCCGGTGAGCAGTTCTTC,CASSARLALIPGEQFF,TRBJ2-1,-,TRBV19,16,-
TGTGCCAGCAGACAGGGGGCAGGATATCAGCCCCAGCATTTT,CASRQGAGYQPQHF,TRBJ1-5,TRBD1,TRBV27,14,-
TGTGCCTGGGGGAGGAGCAATCAGCCCCAGCATTTT,CAWGRSNQPQHF,TRBJ1-5,-,TRBV30,12,-
TGTGCCAGCAGCTCGGGACAGGCCTACTATGGCTACACCTTC,CASSSGQAYYGYTF,TRBJ1-2,TRBD1,TRBV5-4,14,-
TGTGCCAGCAGTTTATTGGGGGATGAAAAACTGTTTTTT,CASSLLGDEKLFF,TRBJ1-4,-,TRBV27,13,-
TGTGCCTGGAGCACCGGGACAGCCTACGAGCAGTACTTC,CAWSTGTAYEQYF,TRBJ2-7,TRBD1,TRBV30,13,once